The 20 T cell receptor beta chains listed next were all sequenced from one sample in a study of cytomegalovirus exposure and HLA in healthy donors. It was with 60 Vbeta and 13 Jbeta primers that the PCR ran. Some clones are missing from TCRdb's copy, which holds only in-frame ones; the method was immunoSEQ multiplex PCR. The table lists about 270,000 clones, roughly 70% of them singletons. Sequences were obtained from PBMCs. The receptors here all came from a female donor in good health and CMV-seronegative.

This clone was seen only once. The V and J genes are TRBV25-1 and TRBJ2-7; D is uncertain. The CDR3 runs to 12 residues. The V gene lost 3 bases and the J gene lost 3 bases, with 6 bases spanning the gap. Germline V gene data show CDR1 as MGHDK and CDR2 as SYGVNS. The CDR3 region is CASSDNGYEQYF. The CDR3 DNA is TGTGCCAGCAGTGATAACGGCTACGAGCAGTACTTC.

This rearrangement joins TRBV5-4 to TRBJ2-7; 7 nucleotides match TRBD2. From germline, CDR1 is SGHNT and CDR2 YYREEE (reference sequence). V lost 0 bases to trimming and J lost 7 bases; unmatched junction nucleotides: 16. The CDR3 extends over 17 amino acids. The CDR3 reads CASSLVLWEGPRGEQYF. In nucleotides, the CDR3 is TGTGCCAGCAGCTTGGTATTGTGGGAGGGGCCACGGGGGGAGCAGTACTTC.

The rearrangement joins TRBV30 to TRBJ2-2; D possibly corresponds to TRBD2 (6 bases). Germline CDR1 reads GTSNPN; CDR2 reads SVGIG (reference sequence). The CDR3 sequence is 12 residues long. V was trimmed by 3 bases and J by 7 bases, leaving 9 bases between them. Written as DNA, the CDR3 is TGTGCCTGGAGCCGGAGGGTCGGGGAGCTGTTTTTT. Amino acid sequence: CAWSRRVGELFF.

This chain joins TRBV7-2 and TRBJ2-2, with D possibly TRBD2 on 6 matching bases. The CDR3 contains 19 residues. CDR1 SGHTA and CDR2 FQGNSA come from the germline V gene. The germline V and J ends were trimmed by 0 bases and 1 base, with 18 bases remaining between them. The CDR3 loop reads CASSLALTPREWNTGELFF. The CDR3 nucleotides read TGTGCCAGCAGCTTAGCGCTAACCCCCCGGGAGTGGAACACCGGGGAGCTGTTTTTT.

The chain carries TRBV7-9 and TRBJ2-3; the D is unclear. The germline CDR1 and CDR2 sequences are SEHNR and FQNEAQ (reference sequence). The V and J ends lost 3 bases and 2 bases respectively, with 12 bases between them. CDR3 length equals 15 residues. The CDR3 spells CASSLGQNPTDTQYF. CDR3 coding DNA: TGTGCCAGCAGCTTGGGCCAGAATCCCACAGATACGCAGTATTTT. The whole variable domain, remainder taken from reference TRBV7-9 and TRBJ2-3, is DTGVSQNPRHKITKRGQNVTFRCDPISEHNRLYWYRQTLGQGPEFLTYFQNEAQLEKSRLLSDRFSAERPKGSFSTLEIQRTEQGDSAMYLCASSLGQNPTDTQYFGPGTRLTVL.

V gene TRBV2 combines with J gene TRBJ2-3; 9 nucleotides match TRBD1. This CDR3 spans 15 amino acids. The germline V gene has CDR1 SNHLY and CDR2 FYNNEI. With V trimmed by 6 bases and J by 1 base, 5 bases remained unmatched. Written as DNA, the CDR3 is TGTGCCAGCAGGACAGGGGGATGGGGCACAGATACGCAGTATTTT. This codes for CASRTGGWGTDTQYF.

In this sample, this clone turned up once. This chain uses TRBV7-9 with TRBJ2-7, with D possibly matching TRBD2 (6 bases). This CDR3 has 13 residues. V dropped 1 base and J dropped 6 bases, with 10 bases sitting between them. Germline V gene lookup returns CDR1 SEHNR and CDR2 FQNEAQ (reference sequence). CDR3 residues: CASSLEVRGEQYF. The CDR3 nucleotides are TGTGCCAGCAGCTTAGAGGTGCGGGGCGAGCAGTACTTC.

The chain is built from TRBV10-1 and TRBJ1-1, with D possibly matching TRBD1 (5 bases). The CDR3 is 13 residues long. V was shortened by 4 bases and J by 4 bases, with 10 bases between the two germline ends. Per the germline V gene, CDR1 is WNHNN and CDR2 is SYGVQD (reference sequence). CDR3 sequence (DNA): TGCGCCAGCAGTGTAGGGGTTGGCACTGAAGCTTTCTTT. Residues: CASSVGVGTEAFF.

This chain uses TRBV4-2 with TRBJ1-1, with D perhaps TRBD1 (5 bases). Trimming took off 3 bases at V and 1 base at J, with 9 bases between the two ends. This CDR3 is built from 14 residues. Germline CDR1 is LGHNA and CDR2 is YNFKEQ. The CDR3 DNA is TGTGCCAGCAGCCAGCTGACAGAGAACACTGAAGCTTTCTTT. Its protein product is CASSQLTENTEAFF.

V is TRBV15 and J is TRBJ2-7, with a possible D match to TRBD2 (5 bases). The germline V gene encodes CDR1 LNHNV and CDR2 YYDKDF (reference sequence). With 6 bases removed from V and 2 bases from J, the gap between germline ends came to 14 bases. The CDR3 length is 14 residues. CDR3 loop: CATRHALVPYEQYF. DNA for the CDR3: TGTGCCACCAGGCACGCACTAGTTCCCTACGAGCAGTACTTC.

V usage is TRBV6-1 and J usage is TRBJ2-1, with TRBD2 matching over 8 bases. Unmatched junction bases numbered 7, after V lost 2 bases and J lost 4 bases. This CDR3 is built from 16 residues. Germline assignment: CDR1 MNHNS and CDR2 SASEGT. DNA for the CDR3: TGTGCCAGCAGTGAAATCCCGGGACTAGGGTACAATGAGCAGTTCTTC. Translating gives CASSEIPGLGYNEQFF.

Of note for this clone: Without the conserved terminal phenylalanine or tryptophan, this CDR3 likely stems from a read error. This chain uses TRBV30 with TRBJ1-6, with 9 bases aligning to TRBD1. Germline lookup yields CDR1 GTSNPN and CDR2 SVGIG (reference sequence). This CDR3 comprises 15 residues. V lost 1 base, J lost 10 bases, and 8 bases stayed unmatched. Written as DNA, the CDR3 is TGTGCCTGGAGTGCGAAACAGGGGGCTGGCTCACCCCTCCACCTT. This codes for CAWSAKQGAGSPLHL.

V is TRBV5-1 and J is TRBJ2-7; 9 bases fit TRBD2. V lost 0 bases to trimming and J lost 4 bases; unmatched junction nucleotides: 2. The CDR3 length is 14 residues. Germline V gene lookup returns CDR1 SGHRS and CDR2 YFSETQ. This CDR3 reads CASSLALAGYEQYF. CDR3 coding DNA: TGCGCCAGCAGCTTGGCACTAGCGGGTTACGAGCAGTACTTC.

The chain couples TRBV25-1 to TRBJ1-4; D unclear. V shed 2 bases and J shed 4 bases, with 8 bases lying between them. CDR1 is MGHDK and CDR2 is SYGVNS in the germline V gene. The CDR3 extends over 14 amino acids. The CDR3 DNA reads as TGTGCCAGCAGTGAACGGAGCTTTAATGAAAAACTGTTTTTT. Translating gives CASSERSFNEKLFF.

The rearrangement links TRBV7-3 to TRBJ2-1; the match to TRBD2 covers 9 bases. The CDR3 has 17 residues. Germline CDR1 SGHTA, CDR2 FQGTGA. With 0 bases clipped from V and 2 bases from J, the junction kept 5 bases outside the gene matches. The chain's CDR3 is CASSLTGGGRAYNEQFF. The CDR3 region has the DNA TGTGCCAGCAGCTTAACGGGGGGCGGGAGGGCCTACAATGAGCAGTTCTTC. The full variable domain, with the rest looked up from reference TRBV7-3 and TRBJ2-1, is GAGVSQTPSNKVTEKGKYVELRCDPISGHTALYWYRQSLGQGPEFLIYFQGTGAADDSGLPNDRFFAVRPEGSVSTLKIQRTERGDSAVYLCASSLTGGGRAYNEQFFGPGTRLTVL.

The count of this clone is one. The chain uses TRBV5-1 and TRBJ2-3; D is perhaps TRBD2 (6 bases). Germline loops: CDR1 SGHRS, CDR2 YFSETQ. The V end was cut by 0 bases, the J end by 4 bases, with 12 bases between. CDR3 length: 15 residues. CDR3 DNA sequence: TGCGCCAGCAGCTTGGCCGGGGGTAGGGCAGATACGCAGTATTTT. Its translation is CASSLAGGRADTQYF.

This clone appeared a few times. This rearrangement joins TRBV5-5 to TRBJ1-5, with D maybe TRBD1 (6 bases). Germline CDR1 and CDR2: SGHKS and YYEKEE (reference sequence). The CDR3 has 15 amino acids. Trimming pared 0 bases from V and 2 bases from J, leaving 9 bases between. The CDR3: CASSLVAGGNQPQHF. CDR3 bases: TGTGCCAGCAGCTTGGTTGCAGGGGGCAATCAGCCCCAGCATTTT.

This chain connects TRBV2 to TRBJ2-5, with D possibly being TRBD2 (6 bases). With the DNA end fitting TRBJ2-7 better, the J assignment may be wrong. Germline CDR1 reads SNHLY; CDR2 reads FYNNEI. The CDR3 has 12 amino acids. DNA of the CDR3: TGTGCCAGCGGGCGGGAAGCCTACGAGCAGTACTTC. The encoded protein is CASGREAYEQYF.

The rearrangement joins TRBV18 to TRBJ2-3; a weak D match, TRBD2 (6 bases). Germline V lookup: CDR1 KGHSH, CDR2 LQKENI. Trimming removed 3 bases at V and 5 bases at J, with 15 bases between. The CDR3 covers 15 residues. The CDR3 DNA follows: TGTGCCAGCTCACCCCGCCAGCGGGCGGAAGATACGCAGTATTTT. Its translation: CASSPRQRAEDTQYF.

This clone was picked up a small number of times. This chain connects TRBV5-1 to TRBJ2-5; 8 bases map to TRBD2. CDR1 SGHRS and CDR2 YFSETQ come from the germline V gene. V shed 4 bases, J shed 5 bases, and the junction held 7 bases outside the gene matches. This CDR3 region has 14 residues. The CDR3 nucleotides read TGCGCCAGCAGCCCGGGAGGGCCTGGGGAGACCCAGTACTTC. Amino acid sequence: CASSPGGPGETQYF.